Here is one TCR beta chain with its context. Some clones are missing from TCRdb's copy, which holds only in-frame ones; the method was immunoSEQ multiplex PCR. The sample consists of around 530,000 clones, roughly 79% of them appearing once. Only Caucasian adults living in Nashville, Tennessee served as donors. The data were taken from a study of shared clonotypes between healthy human individuals. Per the germline V gene, CDR1 is SEHNR and CDR2 is FQNEAQ (reference sequence). The CDR3 consists of 13 residues. Deletions cut 1 base from V and 6 bases from J, with 7 bases between. Sequencing was done on a sample of PBMCs. The rearrangement links TRBV7-9 to TRBJ2-1, with TRBD2 as a possible D gene (5 bases). The TCR originated in a woman between 40 and 55 years old in good health. Some clones in this sample may be carry-over from other donors' samples. The CDR3 DNA reads TGTGCCAGCAGCTTAGGGACTTTCAATGAGCAGTTCTTC. It encodes CASSLGTFNEQFF. Supplemented by reference TRBV7-9 and TRBJ2-1, the full variable domain reads DTGVSQNPRHKITKRGQNVTFRCDPISEHNRLYWYRQTLGQGPEFLTYFQNEAQLEKSRLLSDRFSAERPKGSFSTLEIQRTEQGDSAMYLCASSLGTFNEQFFGPGTRLTVL.